This T cell receptor (beta chain) comes out of a study of lymphopenia after photon versus proton radiotherapy. Study-level points and caveats: After the lymphocyte nadir, photon-treated repertoires showed oligoclonal expansion, especially of CD8+ Temra cells.

In the case of this clone: What it binds is unknown.

Libraries were prepared by immunoSEQ multiplex PCR; TCRdb keeps only in-frame clonotypes and omits some of them. The repertoire includes some 40,000 clones, roughly 90% of them detected once, and 13% to 15% sits in the top ten. Trimming removed 2 bases from V and 9 bases from J; junction bases left unmatched: 7. The germline CDR1 and CDR2 sequences are ENHRY and SYGVKD. CDR3 length: 15 amino acids. This TCR derives from a man in his 60s with cholangiocarcinoma. The sample in question was peripheral blood, obtained from a patient treated with photon-based radiotherapy. This chain joins TRBV10-3 and TRBJ2-1, with TRBD1 matching 10 bases. The CDR3, as DNA: TGTGCCATCAGTGAGCCCGGGACAGGGGATTTTGAGCAGTTCTTC. Protein: CAISEPGTGDFEQFF.